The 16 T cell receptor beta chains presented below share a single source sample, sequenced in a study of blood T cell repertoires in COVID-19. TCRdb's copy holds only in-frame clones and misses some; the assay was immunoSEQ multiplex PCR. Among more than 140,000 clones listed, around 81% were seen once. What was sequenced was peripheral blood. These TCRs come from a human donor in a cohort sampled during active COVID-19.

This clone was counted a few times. The CDR3 reads CASSYQGSTEAFF. Written as DNA, the CDR3 is TGTGCCAGCAGTTATCAGGGCAGCACTGAAGCTTTCTTT. The chain employs TRBV6-2 or TRBV6-3 and TRBJ1-1, with TRBD1 as a possible D gene (5 bases). CDR1 and CDR2 (germline): MNHEY, SVGEGT. This CDR3 is built from 13 residues. Trimming removed 3 bases from V and 4 bases from J, with 9 bases in between.

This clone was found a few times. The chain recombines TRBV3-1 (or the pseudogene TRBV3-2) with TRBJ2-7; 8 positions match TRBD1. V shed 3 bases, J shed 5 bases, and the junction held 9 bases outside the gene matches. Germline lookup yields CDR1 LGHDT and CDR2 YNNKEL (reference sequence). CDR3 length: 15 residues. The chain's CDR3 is CASSQLQGGFDEQYF. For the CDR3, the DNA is TGTGCCAGCAGCCAGTTACAGGGGGGATTTGACGAGCAGTACTTC.

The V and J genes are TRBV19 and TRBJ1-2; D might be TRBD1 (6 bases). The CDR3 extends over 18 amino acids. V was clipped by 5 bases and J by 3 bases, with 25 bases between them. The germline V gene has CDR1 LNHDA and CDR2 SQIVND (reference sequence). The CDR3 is CASSAPGTSLLQDYGYTF. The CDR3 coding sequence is TGTGCCAGTAGTGCTCCGGGGACAAGCCTCCTACAGGACTATGGCTACACCTTC.

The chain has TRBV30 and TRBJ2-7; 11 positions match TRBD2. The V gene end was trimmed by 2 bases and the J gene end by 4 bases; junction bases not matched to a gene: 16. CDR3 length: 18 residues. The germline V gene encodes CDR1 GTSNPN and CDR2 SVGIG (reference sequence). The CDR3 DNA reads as TGTGCCTGGAGTAAAGGTCTGGGTGTGGGGACTAGCGGATACGAGCAGTACTTC. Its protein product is CAWSKGLGVGTSGYEQYF.

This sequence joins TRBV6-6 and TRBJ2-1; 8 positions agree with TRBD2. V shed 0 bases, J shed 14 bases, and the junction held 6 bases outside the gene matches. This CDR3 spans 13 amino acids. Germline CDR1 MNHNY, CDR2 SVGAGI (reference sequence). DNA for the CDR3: TGTGCCAGCAGTTACTCGGACGGGAGGGCGAAGTTCTTC. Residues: CASSYSDGRAKFF.

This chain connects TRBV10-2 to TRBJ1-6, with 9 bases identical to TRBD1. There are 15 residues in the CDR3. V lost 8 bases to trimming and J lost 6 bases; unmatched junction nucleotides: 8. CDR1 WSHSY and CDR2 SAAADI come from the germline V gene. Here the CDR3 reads CASGVPGQGNSPLHF. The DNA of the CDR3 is TGCGCCAGCGGGGTACCGGGACAGGGTAATTCACCCCTCCACTTT.

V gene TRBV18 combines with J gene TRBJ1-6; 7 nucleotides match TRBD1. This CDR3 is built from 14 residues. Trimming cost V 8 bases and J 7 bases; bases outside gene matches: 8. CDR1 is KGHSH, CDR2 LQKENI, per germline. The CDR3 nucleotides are TGTGCCAGCAAGAGACAGGGAGACAATTCACCCCTCCACTTT. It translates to CASKRQGDNSPLHF.

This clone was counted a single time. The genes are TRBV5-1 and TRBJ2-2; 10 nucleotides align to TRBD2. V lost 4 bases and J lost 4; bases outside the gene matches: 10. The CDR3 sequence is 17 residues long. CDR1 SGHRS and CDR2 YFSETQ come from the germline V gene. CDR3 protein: CASSPPRLAGATGELFF. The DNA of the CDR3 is TGCGCCAGCAGCCCCCCTAGGCTAGCGGGAGCCACCGGGGAGCTGTTTTTT.

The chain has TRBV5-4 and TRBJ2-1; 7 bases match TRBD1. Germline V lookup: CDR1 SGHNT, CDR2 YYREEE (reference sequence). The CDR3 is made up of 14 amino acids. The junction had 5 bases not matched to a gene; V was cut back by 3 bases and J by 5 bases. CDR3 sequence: CASSSDRFDNEQFF. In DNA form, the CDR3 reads TGTGCCAGCAGCTCGGACAGGTTTGACAATGAGCAGTTCTTC. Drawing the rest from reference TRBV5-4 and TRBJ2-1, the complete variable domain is ETGVTQSPTHLIKTRGQQVTLRCSSQSGHNTVSWYQQALGQGPQFIFQYYREEENGRGNFPPRFSGLQFPNYSSELNVNALELDDSALYLCASSSDRFDNEQFFGPGTRLTVL.

This CDR3 is CASTTQRGLGTGELFF. The DNA for the CDR3 is TGTGCCAGCACCACGCAGAGGGGGCTAGGCACCGGGGAGCTGTTTTTT. The chain carries TRBV7-9 and TRBJ2-2, with TRBD1 matching over 7 bases. The ends lost 7 bases at V and 4 bases at J; junction bases unmatched: 12. Germline V gene lookup returns CDR1 SEHNR and CDR2 FQNEAQ (reference sequence). This CDR3 is 16 amino acids long.

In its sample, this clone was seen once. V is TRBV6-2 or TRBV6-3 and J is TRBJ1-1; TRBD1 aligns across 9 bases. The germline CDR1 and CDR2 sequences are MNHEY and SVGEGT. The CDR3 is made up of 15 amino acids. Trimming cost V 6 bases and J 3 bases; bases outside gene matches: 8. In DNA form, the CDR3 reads TGTGCCAGCAGCCGAACAGGGGGCGCATACACTGAAGCTTTCTTT. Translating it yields CASSRTGGAYTEAFF.

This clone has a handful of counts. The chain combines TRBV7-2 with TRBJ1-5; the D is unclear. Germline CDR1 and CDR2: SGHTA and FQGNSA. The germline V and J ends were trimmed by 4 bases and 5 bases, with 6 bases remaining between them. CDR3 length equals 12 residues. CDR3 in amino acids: CASSSDYQPQHF. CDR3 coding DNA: TGTGCCAGCAGCTCAGACTATCAGCCCCAGCATTTT. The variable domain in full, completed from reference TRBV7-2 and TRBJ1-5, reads GAGVSQSPSNKVTEKGKDVELRCDPISGHTALYWYRQSLGQGLEFLIYFQGNSAPDKSGLPSDRFSAERTGGSVSTLTIQRTQQEDSAVYLCASSSDYQPQHFGDGTRLSIL.

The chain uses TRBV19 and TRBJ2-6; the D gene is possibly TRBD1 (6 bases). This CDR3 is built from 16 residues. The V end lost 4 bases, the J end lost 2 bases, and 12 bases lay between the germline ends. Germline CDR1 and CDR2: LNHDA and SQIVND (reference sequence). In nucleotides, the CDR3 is TGTGCCAGTAGTAGTACAGGGAGAGCTGGGGCCAACGTCCTGACTTTC. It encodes CASSSTGRAGANVLTF.

The CDR3 sequence is CASSFLSEKGANYGYTF. The CDR3 DNA follows: TGTGCCAGCAGTTTCCTATCGGAGAAGGGGGCTAACTATGGCTACACCTTC. The chain joins TRBV27 to TRBJ1-2; the D gene is possibly TRBD1 (6 bases). The germline V and J ends were trimmed by 3 bases and 0 bases, with 17 bases remaining between them. Germline CDR1 MNHEY, CDR2 SMNVEV (reference sequence). CDR3 length equals 17 residues.

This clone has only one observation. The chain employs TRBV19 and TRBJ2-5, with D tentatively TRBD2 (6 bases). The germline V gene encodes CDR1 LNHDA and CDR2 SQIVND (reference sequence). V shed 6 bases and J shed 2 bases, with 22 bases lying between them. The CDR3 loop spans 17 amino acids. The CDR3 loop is CASRAAGRAGSQETQYF. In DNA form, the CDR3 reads TGTGCCAGTAGGGCAGCGGGCCGCGCGGGGAGTCAAGAGACCCAGTACTTC. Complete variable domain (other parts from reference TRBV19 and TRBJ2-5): DGGITQSPKYLFRKEGQNVTLSCEQNLNHDAMYWYRQDPGQGLRLIYYSQIVNDFQKGDIAEGYSVSREKKESFPLTVTSAQKNPTAFYLCASRAAGRAGSQETQYFGPGTRLLVL.

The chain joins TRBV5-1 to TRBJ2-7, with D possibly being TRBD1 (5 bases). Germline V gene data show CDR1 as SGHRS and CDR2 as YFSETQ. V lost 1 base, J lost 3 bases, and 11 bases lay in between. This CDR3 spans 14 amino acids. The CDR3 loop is CASSLQGNIYEQYF. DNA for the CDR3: TGCGCCAGCAGCTTGCAGGGCAATATCTACGAGCAGTACTTC.